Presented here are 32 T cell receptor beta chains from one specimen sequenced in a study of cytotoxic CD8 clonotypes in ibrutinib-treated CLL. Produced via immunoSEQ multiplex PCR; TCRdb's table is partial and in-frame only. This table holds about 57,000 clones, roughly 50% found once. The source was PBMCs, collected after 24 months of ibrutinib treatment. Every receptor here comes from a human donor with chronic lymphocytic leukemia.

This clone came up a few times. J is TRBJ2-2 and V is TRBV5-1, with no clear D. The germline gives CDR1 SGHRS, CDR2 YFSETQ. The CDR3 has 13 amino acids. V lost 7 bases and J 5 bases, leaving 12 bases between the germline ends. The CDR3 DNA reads TGCGCCAGCTCAACTAAGGTTACCGGGGAGCTGTTTTTT. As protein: CASSTKVTGELFF.

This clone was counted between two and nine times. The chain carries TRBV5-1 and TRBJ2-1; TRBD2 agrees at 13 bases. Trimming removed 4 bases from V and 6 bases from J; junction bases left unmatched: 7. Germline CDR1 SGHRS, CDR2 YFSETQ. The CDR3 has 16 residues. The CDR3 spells CASSPKGTSGTNEQFF. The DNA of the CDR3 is TGCGCCAGCAGCCCCAAAGGGACTAGCGGGACCAATGAGCAGTTCTTC.

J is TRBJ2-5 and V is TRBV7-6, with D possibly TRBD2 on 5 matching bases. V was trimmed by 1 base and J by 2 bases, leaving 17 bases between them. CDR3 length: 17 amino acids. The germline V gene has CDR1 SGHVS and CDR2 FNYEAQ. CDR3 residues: CASSLVTGRREQETQYF. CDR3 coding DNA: TGTGCCAGCAGCTTAGTCACGGGGAGAAGGGAACAAGAGACCCAGTACTTC.

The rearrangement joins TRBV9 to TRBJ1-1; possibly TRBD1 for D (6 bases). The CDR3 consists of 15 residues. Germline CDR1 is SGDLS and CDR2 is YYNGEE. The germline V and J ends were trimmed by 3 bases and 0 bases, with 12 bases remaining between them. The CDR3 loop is CASSARQEMNTEAFF. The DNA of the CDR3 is TGTGCCAGCAGCGCGCGACAGGAAATGAACACTGAAGCTTTCTTT.

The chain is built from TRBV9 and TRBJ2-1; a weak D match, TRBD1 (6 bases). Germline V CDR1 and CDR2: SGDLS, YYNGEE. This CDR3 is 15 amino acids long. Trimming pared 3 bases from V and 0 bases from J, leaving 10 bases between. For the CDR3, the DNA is TGTGCCAGCAGCGGAACAGGGTTCTCCTACAATGAGCAGTTCTTC. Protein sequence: CASSGTGFSYNEQFF. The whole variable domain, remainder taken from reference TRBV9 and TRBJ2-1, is DSGVTQTPKHLITATGQRVTLRCSPRSGDLSVYWYQQSLDQGLQFLIQYYNGEERAKGNILERFSAQQFPDLHSELNLSSLELGDSALYFCASSGTGFSYNEQFFGPGTRLTVL.

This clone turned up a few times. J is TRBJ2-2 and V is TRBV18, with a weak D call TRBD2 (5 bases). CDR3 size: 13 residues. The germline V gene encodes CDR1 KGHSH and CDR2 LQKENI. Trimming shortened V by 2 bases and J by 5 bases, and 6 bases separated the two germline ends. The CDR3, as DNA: TGTGCCAGCTCACCAGGGAGAACCGGGGAGCTGTTTTTT. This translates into CASSPGRTGELFF.

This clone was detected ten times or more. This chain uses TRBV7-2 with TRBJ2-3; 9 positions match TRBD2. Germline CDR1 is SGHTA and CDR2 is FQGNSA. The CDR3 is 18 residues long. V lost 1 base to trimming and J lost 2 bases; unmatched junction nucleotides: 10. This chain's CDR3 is CASSLVAGGPLSTDTQYF. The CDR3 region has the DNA TGTGCCAGCAGCTTAGTTGCGGGAGGGCCCCTTTCCACAGATACGCAGTATTTT.

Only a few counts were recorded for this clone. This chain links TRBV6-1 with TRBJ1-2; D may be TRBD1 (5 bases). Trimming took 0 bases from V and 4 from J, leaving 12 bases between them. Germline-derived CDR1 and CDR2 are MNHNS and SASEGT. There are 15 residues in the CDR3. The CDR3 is CASSEAGAFGYGYTF. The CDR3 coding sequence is TGTGCCAGCAGTGAAGCAGGGGCCTTCGGCTATGGCTACACCTTC.

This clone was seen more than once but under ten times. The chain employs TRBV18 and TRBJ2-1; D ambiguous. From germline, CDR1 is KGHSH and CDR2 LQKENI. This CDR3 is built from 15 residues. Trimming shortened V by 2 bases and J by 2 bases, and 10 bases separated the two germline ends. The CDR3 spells CASSPRSRTYNEQFF. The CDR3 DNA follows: TGTGCCAGCTCACCAAGATCCAGGACCTACAATGAGCAGTTCTTC.

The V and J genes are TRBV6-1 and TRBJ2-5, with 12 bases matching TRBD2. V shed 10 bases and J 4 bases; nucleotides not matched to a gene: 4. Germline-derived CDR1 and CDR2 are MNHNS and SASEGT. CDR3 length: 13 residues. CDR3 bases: TGTGCCACTAGCGGGGGGGCCCCAGAGACCCAGTACTTC. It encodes CATSGGAPETQYF.

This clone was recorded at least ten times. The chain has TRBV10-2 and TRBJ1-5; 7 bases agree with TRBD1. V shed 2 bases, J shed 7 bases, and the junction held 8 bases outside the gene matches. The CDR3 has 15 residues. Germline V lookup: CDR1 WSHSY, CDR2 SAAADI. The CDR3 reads CASSEVGQSYQPQHF. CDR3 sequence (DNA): TGCGCCAGCAGTGAGGTGGGACAGTCGTACCAGCCCCAGCATTTT.

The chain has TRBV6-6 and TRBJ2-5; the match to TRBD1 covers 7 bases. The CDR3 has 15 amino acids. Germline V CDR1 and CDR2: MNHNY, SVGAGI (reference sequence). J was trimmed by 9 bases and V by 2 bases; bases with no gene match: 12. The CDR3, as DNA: TGTGCCAGCAGTTACCAGGGGGACCCCAAGATCTCCCAGTACTTC. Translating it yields CASSYQGDPKISQYF.

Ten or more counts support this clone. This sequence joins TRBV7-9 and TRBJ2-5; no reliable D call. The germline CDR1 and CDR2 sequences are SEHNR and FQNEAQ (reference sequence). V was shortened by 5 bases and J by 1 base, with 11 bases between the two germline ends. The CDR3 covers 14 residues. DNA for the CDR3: TGTGCCAGCAGCCCGGTTGGGTTCCAAGAGACCCAGTACTTC. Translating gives CASSPVGFQETQYF.

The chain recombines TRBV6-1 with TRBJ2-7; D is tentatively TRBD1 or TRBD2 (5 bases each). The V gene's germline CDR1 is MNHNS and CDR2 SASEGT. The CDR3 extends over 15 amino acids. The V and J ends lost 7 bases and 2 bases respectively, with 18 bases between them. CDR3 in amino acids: CASISGTARTYEQYF. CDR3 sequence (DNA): TGTGCCAGCATTTCCGGGACGGCCCGGACCTACGAGCAGTACTTC.

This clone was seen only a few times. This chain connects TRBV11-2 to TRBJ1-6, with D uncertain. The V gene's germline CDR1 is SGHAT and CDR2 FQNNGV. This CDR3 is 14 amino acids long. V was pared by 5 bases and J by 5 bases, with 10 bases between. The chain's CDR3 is CASSIETNNSPLHF. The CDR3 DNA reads TGTGCCAGCAGCATTGAGACTAATAATTCACCCCTCCACTTT.

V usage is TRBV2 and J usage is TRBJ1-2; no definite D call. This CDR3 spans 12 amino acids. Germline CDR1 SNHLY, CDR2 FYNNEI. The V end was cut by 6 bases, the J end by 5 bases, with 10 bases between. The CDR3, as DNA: TGTGCCAGCAGGAAGGAACAGTATGGCTACACCTTC. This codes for CASRKEQYGYTF.

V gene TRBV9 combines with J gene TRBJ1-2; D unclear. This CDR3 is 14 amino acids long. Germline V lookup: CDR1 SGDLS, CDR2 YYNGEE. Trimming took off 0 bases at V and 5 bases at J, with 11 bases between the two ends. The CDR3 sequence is CASSVGDPHYGYTF. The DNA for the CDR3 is TGTGCCAGCAGCGTAGGGGATCCACATTATGGCTACACCTTC.

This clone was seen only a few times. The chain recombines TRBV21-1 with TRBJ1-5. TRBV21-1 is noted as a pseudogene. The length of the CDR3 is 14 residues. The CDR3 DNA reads TGTGCCAGCAGCAACGGGGCCCCCAATCAGCCCCAGCATTTT. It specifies CASSNGAPNQPQHF.

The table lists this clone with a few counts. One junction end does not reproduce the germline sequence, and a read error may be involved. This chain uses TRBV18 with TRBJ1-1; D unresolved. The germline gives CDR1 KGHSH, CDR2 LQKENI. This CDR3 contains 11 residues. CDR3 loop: CASSRGETPSF. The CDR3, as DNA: TGTGCCAGCTCACGGGGTGAGACGCCGTCCTTT.

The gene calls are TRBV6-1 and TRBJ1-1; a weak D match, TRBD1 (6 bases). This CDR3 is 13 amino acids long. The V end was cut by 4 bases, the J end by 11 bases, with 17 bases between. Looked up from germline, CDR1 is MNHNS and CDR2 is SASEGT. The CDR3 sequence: CASSVGLGAVAFF. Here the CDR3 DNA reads TGTGCCAGCAGTGTCGGCCTGGGGGCTGTTGCTTTCTTT.

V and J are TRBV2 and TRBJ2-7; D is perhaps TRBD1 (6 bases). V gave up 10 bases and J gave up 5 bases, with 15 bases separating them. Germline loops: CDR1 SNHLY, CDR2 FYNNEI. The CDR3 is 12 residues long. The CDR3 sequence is CATHRAFDEQYF. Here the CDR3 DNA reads TGTGCCACCCACAGGGCTTTCGACGAGCAGTACTTC.

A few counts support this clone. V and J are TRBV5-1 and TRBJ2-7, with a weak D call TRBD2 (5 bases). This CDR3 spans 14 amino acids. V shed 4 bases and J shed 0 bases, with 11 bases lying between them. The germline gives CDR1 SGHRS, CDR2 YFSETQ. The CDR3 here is CASSPERSSYEQYF. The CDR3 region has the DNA TGCGCCAGCAGCCCTGAGCGGAGCTCCTACGAGCAGTACTTC.

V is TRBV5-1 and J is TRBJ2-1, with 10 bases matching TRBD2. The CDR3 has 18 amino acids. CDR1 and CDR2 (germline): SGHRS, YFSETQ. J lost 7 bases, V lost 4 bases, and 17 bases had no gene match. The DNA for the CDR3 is TGCGCCAGCAGCCCGCCTGGAAGCGGGAGGGCCTATAAGAATGAGCAGTTCTTC. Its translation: CASSPPGSGRAYKNEQFF. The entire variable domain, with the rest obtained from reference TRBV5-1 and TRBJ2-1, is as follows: KAGVTQTPRYLIKTRGQQVTLSCSPISGHRSVSWYQQTPGQGLQFLFEYFSETQRNKGNFPGRFSGRQFSNSRSEMNVSTLELGDSALYLCASSPPGSGRAYKNEQFFGPGTRLTVL.

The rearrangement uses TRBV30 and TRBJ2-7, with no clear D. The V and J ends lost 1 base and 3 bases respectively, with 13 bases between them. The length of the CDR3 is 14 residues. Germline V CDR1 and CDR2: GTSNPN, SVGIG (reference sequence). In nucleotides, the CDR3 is TGTGCCTGGAGTGATTGGCTTCGGGTCTACGAGCAGTACTTC. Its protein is CAWSDWLRVYEQYF.

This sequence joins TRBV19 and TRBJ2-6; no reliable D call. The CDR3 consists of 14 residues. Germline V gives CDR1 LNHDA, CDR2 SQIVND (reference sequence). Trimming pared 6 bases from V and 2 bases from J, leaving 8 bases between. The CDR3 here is CASRQIAGANVLTF. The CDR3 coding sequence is TGTGCCAGTAGACAGATTGCTGGGGCCAACGTCCTGACTTTC.

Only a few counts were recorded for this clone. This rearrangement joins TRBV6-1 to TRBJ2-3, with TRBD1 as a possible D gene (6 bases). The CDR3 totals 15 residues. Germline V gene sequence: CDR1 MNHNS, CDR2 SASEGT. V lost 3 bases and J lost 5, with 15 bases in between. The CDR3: CASSEVGARGDTQYF. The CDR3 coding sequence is TGTGCCAGCAGTGAGGTGGGGGCGCGAGGAGATACGCAGTATTTT.

CDR3 DNA sequence: TGTGCCAGCAGCTTGAGCAGCCCCAATGAGCAGTTCTTC. It is translated as CASSLSSPNEQFF. The genes are TRBV7-2 and TRBJ2-1; D not resolved. V lost 3 bases and J 6 bases, leaving 9 bases between the germline ends. CDR3 length: 13 amino acids. CDR1 is SGHTA, CDR2 FQGNSA, per germline.

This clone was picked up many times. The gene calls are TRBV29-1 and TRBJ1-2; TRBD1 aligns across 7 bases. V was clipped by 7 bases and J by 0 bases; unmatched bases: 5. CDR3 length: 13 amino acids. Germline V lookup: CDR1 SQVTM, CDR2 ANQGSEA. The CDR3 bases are TGCAGCGAGGGGGACAGTACTAACTATGGCTACACCTTC. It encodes CSEGDSTNYGYTF.

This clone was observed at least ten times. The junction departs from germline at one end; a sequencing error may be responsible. CDR3 DNA sequence: TGTGCCAGCAGCCCCCGGCGCTTTAGTTGGAGGTGCGACTTC. It codes for CASSPRRFSWRCDF. V gene TRBV11-2 combines with J gene TRBJ2-5; the D gene is possibly TRBD2 (5 bases). The length of the CDR3 is 14 residues. Germline CDR1 is SGHAT and CDR2 is FQNNGV.

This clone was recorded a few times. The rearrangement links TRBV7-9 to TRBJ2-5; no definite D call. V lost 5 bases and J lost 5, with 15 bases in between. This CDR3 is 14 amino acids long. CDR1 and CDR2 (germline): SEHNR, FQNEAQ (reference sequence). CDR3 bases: TGTGCCAGCAGCCCATGGTGGGATGTGGAGACCCAGTACTTC. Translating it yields CASSPWWDVETQYF.

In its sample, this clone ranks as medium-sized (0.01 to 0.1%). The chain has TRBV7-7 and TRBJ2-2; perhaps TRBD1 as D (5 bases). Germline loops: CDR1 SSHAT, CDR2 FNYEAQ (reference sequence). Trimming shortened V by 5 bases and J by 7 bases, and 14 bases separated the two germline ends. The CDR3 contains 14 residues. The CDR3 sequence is CASSVTGSSGELFF. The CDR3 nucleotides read TGTGCCAGCAGCGTTACAGGTTCCAGCGGGGAGCTGTTTTTT.

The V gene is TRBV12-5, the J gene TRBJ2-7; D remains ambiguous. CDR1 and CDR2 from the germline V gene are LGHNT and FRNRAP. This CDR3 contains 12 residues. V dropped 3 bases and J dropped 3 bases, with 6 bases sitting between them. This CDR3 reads CASGLGFYEQYF. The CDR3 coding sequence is TGTGCTAGTGGTTTAGGGTTCTACGAGCAGTACTTC.